This T cell receptor beta chain came from a study of T cells after yellow fever vaccination. TCRdb passed the 5' RACE reads through MiXCR, listing each CDR3 protein once. The table records under 150,000 distinct CDR3 sequences, 7.7% of them present only once. V gave up 1 base and J gave up 5 bases; unmatched junction bases: 5. CDR1 is SGHRS and CDR2 is YFSETQ in the germline V gene. The CDR3 consists of 14 residues. This clonotype was found many times. The chain links TRBV5-1 to TRBJ2-5; 7 bases are a match to TRBD2. The receptor's source is a man aged 30 to 39 who received the YFV17D yellow fever vaccine. Sequences were derived from CD4+ T cells sorted from PBMCs, sampled 5 days after the yellow fever booster vaccination. CDR3 amino acids: CASSLPGGGETQYF. The DNA for the CDR3 is TGCGCCAGCAGCTTGCCGGGAGGTGGTGAGACCCAGTACTTC.